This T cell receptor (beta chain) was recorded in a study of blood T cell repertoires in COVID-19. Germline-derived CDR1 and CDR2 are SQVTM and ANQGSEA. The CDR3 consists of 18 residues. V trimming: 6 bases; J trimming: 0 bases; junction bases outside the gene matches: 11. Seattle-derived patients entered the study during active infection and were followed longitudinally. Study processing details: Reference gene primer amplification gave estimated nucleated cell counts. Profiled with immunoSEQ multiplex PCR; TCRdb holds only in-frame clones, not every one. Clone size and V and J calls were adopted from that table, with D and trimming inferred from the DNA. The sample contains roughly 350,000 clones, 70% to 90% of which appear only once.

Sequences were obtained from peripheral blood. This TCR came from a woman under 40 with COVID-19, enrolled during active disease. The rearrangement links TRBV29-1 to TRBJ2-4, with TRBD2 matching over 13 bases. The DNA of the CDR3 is TGCAGCGTCTCAGCGGGACTAGCGGGACGGCTAGCCAAAAACATTCAGTACTTC. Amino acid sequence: CSVSAGLAGRLAKNIQYF.